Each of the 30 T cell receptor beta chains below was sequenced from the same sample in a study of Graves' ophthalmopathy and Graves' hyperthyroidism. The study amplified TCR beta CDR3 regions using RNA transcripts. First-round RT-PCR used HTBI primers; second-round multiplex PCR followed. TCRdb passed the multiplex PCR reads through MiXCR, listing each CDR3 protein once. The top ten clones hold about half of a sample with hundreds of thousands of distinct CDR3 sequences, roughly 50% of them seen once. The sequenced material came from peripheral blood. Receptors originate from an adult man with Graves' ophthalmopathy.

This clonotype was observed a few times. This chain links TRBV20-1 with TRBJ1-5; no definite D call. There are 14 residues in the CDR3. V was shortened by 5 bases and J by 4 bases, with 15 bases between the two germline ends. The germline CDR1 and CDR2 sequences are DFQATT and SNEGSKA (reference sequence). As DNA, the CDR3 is TGCAGTGCTGAGGTCGGCAGCAAGAATCAGCCCCAGCATTTT. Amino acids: CSAEVGSKNQPQHF.

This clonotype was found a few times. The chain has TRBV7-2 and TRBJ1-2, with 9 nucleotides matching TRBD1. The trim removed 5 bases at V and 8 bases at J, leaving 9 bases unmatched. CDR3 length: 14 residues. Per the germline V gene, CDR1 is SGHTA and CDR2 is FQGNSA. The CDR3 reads CASSQSGQGTGYTF. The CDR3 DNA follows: TGTGCCAGCAGCCAAAGCGGACAGGGGACCGGCTACACCTTC. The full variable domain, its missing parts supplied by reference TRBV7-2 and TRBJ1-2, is GAGVSQSPSNKVTEKGKDVELRCDPISGHTALYWYRQSLGQGLEFLIYFQGNSAPDKSGLPSDRFSAERTGGSVSTLTIQRTQQEDSAVYLCASSQSGQGTGYTFGSGTRLTVV.

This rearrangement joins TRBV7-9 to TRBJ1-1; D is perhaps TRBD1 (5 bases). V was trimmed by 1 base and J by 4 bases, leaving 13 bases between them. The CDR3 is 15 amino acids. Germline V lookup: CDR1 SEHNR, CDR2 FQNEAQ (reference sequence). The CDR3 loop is CASSLGAGRGTEAFF. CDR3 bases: TGTGCCAGCAGCTTAGGAGCAGGGAGGGGCACTGAAGCTTTCTTT.

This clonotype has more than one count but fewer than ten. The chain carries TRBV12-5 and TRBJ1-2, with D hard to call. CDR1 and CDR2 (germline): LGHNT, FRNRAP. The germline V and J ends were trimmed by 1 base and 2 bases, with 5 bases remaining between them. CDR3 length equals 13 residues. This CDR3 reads CASGLDSNYGYTF. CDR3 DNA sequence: TGTGCTAGTGGTTTGGACAGCAACTATGGCTACACCTTC. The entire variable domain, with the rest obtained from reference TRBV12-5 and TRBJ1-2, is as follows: DARVTQTPRHKVTEMGQEVTMRCQPILGHNTVFWYRQTMMQGLELLAYFRNRAPLDDSGMPKDRFSAEMPDATLATLKIQPSEPRDSAVYFCASGLDSNYGYTFGSGTRLTVV.

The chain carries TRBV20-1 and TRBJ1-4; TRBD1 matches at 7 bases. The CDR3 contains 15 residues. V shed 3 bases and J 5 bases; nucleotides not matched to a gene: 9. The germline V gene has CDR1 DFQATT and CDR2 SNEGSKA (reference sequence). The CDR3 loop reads CSARGPGQKNEKLFF. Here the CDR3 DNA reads TGCAGTGCTAGGGGACCGGGACAGAAAAATGAAAAACTGTTTTTT.

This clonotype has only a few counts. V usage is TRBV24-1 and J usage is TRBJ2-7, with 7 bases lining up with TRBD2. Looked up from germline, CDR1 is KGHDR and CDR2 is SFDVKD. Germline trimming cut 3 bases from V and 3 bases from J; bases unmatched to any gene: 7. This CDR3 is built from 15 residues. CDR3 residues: CATSDEAAGVYEQYF. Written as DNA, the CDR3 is TGTGCCACCAGTGATGAAGCTGCGGGGGTCTACGAGCAGTACTTC.

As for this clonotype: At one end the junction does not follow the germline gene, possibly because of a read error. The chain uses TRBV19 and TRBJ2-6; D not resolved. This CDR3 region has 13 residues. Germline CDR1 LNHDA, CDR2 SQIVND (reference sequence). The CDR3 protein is CASTLTPASVLTF. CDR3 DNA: TGTGCCAGCACTCTTACTCCGGCCAGCGTCCTGACTTTC.

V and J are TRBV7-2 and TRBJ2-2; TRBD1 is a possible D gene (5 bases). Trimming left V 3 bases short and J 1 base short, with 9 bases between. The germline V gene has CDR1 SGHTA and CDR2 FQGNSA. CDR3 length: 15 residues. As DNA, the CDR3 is TGTGCCAGCAGCTTGCTCGGACAGAACACCGGGGAGCTGTTTTTT. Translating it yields CASSLLGQNTGELFF.

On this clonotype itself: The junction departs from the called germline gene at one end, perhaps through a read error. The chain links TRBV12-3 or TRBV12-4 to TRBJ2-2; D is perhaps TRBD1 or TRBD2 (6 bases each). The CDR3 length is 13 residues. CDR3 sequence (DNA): TGTGCCAGCAGTTTCGGGGGCACCGGGGAGCTGCTTTTT. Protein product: CASSFGGTGELLF.

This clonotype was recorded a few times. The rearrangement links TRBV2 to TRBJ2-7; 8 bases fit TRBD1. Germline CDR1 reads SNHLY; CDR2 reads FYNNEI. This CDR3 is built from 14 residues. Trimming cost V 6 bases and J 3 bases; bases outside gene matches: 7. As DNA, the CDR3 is TGTGCCAGCAGCGCTCCGGGACAGGTCTACGAGCAGTACTTC. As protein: CASSAPGQVYEQYF.

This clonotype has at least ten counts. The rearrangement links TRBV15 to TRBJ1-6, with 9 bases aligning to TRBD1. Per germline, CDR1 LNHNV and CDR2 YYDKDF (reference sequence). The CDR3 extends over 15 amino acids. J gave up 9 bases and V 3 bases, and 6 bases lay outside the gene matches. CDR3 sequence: CATSREDRGGSPLHF. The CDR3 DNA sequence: TGTGCCACCAGCAGGGAGGACAGGGGAGGTTCACCCCTCCACTTT. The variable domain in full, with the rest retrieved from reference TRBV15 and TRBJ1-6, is DAMVIQNPRYQVTQFGKPVTLSCSQTLNHNVMYWYQQKSSQAPKLLFHYYDKDFNNEADTPDNFQSRRPNTSFCFLDIRSPGLGDTAMYLCATSREDRGGSPLHFGNGTRLTVT.

The CDR3 DNA is TGTGCCAGCAGCCCCGGGATTTCGAACACTGAAGCTTTCTTT. This translates into CASSPGISNTEAFF. This chain connects TRBV7-9 to TRBJ1-1; D call uncertain. The germline V gene has CDR1 SEHNR and CDR2 FQNEAQ (reference sequence). The length of the CDR3 is 14 residues. With 5 bases removed from V and 1 base from J, the gap between germline ends came to 11 bases.

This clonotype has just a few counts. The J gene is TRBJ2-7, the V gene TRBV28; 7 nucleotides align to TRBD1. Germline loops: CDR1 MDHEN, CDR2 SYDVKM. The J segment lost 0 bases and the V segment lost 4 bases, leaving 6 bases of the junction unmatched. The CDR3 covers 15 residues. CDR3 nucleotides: TGTGCCAGCAGTTCGGGGACAGCCAACTCCTACGAGCAGTACTTC. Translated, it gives CASSSGTANSYEQYF. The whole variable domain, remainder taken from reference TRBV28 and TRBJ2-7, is DVKVTQSSRYLVKRTGEKVFLECVQDMDHENMFWYRQDPGLGLRLIYFSYDVKMKEKGDIPEGYSVSREKKERFSLILESASTNQTSMYLCASSSGTANSYEQYFGPGTRLTVT.

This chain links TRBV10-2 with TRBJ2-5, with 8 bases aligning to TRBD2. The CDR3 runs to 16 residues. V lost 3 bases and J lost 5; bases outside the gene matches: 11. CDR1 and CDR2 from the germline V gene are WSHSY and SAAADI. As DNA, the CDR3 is TGCGCCAGCAGTGACCCCCTCCGGGGGGGTTGGGAGACCCAGTACTTC. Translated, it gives CASSDPLRGGWETQYF.

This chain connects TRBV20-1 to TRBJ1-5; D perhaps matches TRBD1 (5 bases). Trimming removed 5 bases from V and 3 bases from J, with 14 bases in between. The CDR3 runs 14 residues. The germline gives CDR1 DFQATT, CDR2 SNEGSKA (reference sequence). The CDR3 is CSAGRGPPNQPQHF. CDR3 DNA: TGCAGTGCTGGACGGGGCCCTCCCAATCAGCCCCAGCATTTT.

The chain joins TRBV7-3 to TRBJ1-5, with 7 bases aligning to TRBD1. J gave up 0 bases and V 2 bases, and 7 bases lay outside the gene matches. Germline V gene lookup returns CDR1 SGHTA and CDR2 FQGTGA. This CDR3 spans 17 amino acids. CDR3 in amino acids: CASSLPGQMISNQPQHF. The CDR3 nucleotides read TGTGCCAGCAGCTTACCGGGACAGATGATTAGCAATCAGCCCCAGCATTTT.

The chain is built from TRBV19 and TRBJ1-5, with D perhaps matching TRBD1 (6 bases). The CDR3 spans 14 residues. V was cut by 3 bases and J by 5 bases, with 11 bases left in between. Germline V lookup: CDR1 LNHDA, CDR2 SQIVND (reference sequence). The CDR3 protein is CASSIQGRYQPQHF. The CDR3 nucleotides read TGTGCCAGTAGTATCCAGGGGAGGTATCAGCCCCAGCATTTT.

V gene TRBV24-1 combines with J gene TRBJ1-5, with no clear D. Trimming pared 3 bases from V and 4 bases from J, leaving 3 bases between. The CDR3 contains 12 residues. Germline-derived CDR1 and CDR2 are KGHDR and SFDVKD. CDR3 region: CATSDNNQPQHF. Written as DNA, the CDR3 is TGTGCCACCAGTGATAATAATCAGCCCCAGCATTTT.

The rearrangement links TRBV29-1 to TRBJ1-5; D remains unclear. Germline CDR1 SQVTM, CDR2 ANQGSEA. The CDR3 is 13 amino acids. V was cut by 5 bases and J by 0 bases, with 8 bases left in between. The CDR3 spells CSVSQVSNQPQHF. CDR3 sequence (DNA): TGCAGCGTTTCCCAGGTTAGCAATCAGCCCCAGCATTTT.

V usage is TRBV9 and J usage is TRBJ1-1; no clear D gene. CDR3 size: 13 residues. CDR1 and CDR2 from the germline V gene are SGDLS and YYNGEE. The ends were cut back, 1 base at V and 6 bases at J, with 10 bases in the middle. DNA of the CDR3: TGTGCCAGCAGCGTACAGCCGAGGGCTGAAGCTTTCTTT. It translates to CASSVQPRAEAFF.

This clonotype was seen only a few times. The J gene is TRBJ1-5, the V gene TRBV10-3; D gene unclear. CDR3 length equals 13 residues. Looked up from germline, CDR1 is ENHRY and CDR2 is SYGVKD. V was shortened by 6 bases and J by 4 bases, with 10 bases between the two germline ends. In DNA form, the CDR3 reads TGTGCCATCAGGGCAGAGGGTAATCAGCCCCAGCATTTT. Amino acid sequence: CAIRAEGNQPQHF.

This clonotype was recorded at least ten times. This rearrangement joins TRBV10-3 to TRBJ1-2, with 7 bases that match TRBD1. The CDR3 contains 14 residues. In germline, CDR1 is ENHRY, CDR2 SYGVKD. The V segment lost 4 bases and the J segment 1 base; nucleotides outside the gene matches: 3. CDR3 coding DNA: TGTGCCATCAGTGCCGGGACAGATAACTATGGCTACACCTTC. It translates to CAISAGTDNYGYTF.

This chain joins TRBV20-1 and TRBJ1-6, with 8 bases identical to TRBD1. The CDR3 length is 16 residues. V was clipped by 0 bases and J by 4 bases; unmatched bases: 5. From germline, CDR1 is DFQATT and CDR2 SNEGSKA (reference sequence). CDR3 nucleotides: TGCAGTGCTAGAGATACTGGACAGGGTTATAATTCACCCCTCCACTTT. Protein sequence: CSARDTGQGYNSPLHF.

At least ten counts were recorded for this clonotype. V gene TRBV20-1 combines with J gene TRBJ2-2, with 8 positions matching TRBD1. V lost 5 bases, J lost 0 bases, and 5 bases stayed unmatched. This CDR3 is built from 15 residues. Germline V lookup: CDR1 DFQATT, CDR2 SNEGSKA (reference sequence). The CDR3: CSAGKQGANTGELFF. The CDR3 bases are TGCAGTGCTGGTAAACAGGGGGCGAACACCGGGGAGCTGTTTTTT.

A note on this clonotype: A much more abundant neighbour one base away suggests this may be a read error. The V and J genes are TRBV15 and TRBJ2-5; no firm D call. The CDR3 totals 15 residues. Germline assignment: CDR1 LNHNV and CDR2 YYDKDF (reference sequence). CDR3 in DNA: TGTGCCACCAGCAGAGATCGGTCGTACCAAGAGACCCAGTGCTTC. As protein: CATSRDRSYQETQCF.

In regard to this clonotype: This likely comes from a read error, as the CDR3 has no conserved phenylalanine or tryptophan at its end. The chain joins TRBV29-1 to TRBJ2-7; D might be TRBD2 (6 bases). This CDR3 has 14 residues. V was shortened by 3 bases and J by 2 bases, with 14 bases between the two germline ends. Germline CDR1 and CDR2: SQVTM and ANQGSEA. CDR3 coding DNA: TGCAGCGTTGAGCGGGGAGACAGAACCTACGAGCAGTACCTC. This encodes CSVERGDRTYEQYL.

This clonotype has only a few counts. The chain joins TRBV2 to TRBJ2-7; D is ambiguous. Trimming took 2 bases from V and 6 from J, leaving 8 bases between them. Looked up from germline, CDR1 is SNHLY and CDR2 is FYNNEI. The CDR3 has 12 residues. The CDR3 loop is CASSEQWVEQYF. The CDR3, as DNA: TGTGCCAGCAGTGAACAGTGGGTCGAGCAGTACTTC.

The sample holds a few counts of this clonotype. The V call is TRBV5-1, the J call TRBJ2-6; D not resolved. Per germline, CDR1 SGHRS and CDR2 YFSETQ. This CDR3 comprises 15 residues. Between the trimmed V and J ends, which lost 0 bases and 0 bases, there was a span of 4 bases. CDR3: CASSLGPSGANVLTF. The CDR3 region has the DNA TGCGCCAGCAGCTTGGGTCCCTCTGGGGCCAACGTCCTGACTTTC.

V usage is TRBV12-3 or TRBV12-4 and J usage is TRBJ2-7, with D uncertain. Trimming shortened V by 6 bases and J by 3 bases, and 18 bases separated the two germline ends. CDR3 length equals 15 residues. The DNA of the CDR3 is TGTGCCAGCAGCCTCGGACGCTTGGTCCACTACGAGCAGTACTTC. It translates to CASSLGRLVHYEQYF.

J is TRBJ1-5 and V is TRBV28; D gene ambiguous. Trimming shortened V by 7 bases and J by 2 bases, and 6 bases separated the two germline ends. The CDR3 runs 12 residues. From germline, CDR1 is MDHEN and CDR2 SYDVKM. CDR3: CASTRRNQPQHF. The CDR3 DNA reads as TGTGCCAGCACCCGACGCAATCAGCCCCAGCATTTT.